The rows below give T cell receptor beta chains drawn from one sample of a study of graft-versus-host responses after intestinal transplantation. Assay used: immunoSEQ multiplex PCR; TCRdb lists only in-frame clones, some missing. Found here are around 110,000 clones, about nine tenths of them singletons; the top ten hold roughly 0.17%. No cognate antigen is known for these TCRs. Source: unstimulated CD4+ T cells sorted from spleen or lymph node cells, taken before intestinal transplant. These receptors were collected from a human donor who received an intestinal transplant. Each CDR3 is given with its conserved first and last residue. D genes are given only for firm matches. Not all rows give a size; the values are once, few, many and, for expanded clones, a class.

>.|TRBJ1-5|TRBV2|once
TGTGCCAGCAGGGTGAATAGACAGGTTAATCAGCCCCAGCATTTT
CASRVNRQVNQPQHF
>TRBD1|TRBJ2-7|TRBV29-1|.
TGCAGCGTTCCCGGGACAGGGACCTACGAGCAGTACTTC
CSVPGTGTYEQYF
>TRBD1|TRBJ1-4|TRBV11-2|.
TGTGCCAGCAGTTTTGGGGGGACAGGGAATGAAAAACTGTTTTTT
CASSFGGTGNEKLFF
>TRBD2|TRBJ2-3|TRBV5-6|once
TGTGCCAGCAGCCCGGACGCGGGGGGGCCGGTAGATACGCAGTATTTT
CASSPDAGGPVDTQYF
>TRBD2|TRBJ2-1|TRBV11-2|.
TGTGCCAGCAGCGTAGGACTAGGCGGGTACAATGAGCAGTTCTTC
CASSVGLGGYNEQFF
>.|TRBJ1-4|TRBV28|once
TGTGCCAGCAGTTTATGGGCGAGGGACATTGAAAAACTGTTTTTT
CASSLWARDIEKLFF
>.|TRBJ2-1|TRBV5-1|.
TGCGCCAGCAGCTTGACTAGCCACAATGAGCAGTTCTTC
CASSLTSHNEQFF
>TRBD2|TRBJ2-5|TRBV6-4|.
TGTGCCAGCAGTGACTCGGGTCGGGAGGTTGTGGGGATTCAAGAGACCCAGTACTTC
CASSDSGREVVGIQETQYF
>.|TRBJ2-3|TRBV29-1|.
TGCAGTTTTGTGGGCACCGGGATCTTAAGCACAGATACGCAGTATTTT
CSFVGTGILSTDTQYF
>.|TRBJ1-1|TRBV13|.
TGTGCCAGCAGCAACATGGGGGGGGCCGGATACACTGAAGCTTTCTTT
CASSNMGGAGYTEAFF
>.|TRBJ2-7|TRBV5-6|few
TGTGCCAGCAGCTTGGTAGCAAGTGTCGACGAGCAGTACTTC
CASSLVASVDEQYF
>.|TRBJ2-3|TRBV5-1|.
TGCGCCAGCAGCGCGGCCACCCACGCGGATACGCAGTATTTT
CASSAATHADTQYF
>.|TRBJ1-5|TRBV7-9|once
TGTGCCAGCAGCCTCCACGGTAATCAGCCCCAGCATTTT
CASSLHGNQPQHF
>TRBD2|TRBJ2-3|TRBV4-1|.
TGCGCCAGCAGCCAAGATTTTTGGACTAGCGGGGCAGATACGCAGTATTTT
CASSQDFWTSGADTQYF
>.|TRBJ2-1|TRBV9|.
TGTGCCAGCAGCGTAGTTCCTGCGGGATGGCTAGCCCATGAGCAGTTCTTC
CASSVVPAGWLAHEQFF
>.|TRBJ2-5|TRBV5-1|.
TGCGCCAGCAGCTTGGATCGTCGGCAAGAGACCCAGTACTTC
CASSLDRRQETQYF
>.|TRBJ1-4|TRBV29-1|.
TGCAGCGTTGGTACGGGGTTCAATGAAAAACTGTTTTTT
CSVGTGFNEKLFF
>TRBD1|TRBJ1-5|TRBV15|.
TGTGCCACCAGCCGACACGACAGGGTAGGCGGTCAGCCCCAGCATTTT
CATSRHDRVGGQPQHF
>TRBD1|TRBJ2-5|TRBV16|.
TGTGCCAGCAGCCGAATCCGGGACAGTTGGACTGAAGAGACCCAGTACTTC
CASSRIRDSWTEETQYF
>TRBD1|TRBJ2-6|TRBV18|.
TGTGCCAGCTCACCACGACAGGGGGCCTCCTCTGGGGCCAACGTCCTGACTTTC
CASSPRQGASSGANVLTF
>TRBD2|TRBJ2-7|TRBV27|.
TGTGCCAGCAGCACCCGCTGGTGGCTAGCGGGGGGGCCCCCCGAGCAGTACTTC
CASSTRWWLAGGPPEQYF
>.|TRBJ2-5|TRBV2|once
TGTGCCAGCAGTGTATTCAGGGTAGAGACCCAGTACTTC
CASSVFRVETQYF
>TRBD1|TRBJ2-1|TRBV9|.
TGTGCCAGCAGCGTTACCGGGACAGTTTACAATGAGCAGTTCTTC
CASSVTGTVYNEQFF
>.|TRBJ1-2|TRBV4-1|.
TGCGCCAGCAGCCAAGAGAACGGGAGAAGGGCAAATGGCTACACCTTC
CASSQENGRRANGYTF
>TRBD1|TRBJ1-1|TRBV27|once
TGTGCCAGCAGTTTAGGGACAGGGGCTGGTCAGAACACTGAAGCTTTCTTT
CASSLGTGAGQNTEAFF
>.|TRBJ2-7|TRBV27|.
TGTGCCAGCAGTGGAATCCAGGGATACGAGCAGTACTTC
CASSGIQGYEQYF
>TRBD1|TRBJ1-2|TRBV9|.
TGTGCCAGCAGCAGACAGGGTTTTTCTGGCTACACCTTC
CASSRQGFSGYTF
>.|TRBJ2-5|TRBV7-2|once
TGTGCCAGCAGCTTAGGTCGAGGGTTGAAGACCCAGTACTTC
CASSLGRGLKTQYF
>.|TRBJ2-5|TRBV7-9|.
TGTGCCAGCAGCTTTACAGCCCACAAAGAAGAGACCCAGTACTTC
CASSFTAHKEETQYF
>TRBD1|TRBJ1-1|TRBV19|.
TGTGCCAGTAGTCCCCTTAAGGGGGCAGGAGTAAACACTGAAGCTTTCTTT
CASSPLKGAGVNTEAFF
>TRBD1|TRBJ2-2|TRBV9|.
TGTGCCAGCAGCGGGACAGGGGTCTCCACCGGGGAGCTGTTTTTT
CASSGTGVSTGELFF
>.|TRBJ2-3|TRBV21-1|.
TGTGCCGCCGGTCCCCGGTACACGCAGTATTTT
CAAGPRYTQYF
>TRBD2|TRBJ2-3|TRBV5-4|.
TGTGCCAGCAGCTTGGGTCCCCAGCGGGGGGGCAGCACAGATACGCAGTATTTT
CASSLGPQRGGSTDTQYF
>.|TRBJ2-7|TRBV9|.
TGTGCCAGCAGCGTAGGCCCGGGAAGCTACGAGCAGTACTTC
CASSVGPGSYEQYF
>.|TRBJ1-3|TRBV4-1|.
TGCGCCAGCAGCCCCTGGCAGTTCTCTGGAAACACCATATATTTT
CASSPWQFSGNTIYF
>.|TRBJ2-2|TRBV2|.
TGTGCAGGAGGAAAGGAGGTCGGCTCGGGGGAGCTGTTTTTT
CAGGKEVGSGELFF
>.|TRBJ2-2|TRBV9|.
TGTGCCAGCAGCCAATCCATGTACACCGGGGAGCTGTTTTTT
CASSQSMYTGELFF
>.|TRBJ2-2|TRBV2|once
TGTGCCAGCAGACTGGACAGATATACCGGGGAGCTGTTTTTT
CASRLDRYTGELFF
>.|TRBJ1-2|TRBV5-4|.
TGTGCCAGCAGCGACACTAACTATGGCTACACCTTC
CASSDTNYGYTF
>.|TRBJ1-6|TRBV7-8|once
TGTGCCAGCAGCTTAGTAGGAATGGGGGCGAGCAATTCACCCCTCCACTTT
CASSLVGMGASNSPLHF
>TRBD1|TRBJ2-4|TRBV2|once
TGTGCCAGCAGGCCGGGGACAGGGGAGAAGTTCGTTTTTGCCAAAAACATTCAGTACTTC
CASRPGTGEKFVFAKNIQYF
>TRBD2|TRBJ2-3|TRBV19|.
TGTGCCAGTAGTGGAGGACTAGCGGGAGCAGTAGGAGATACGCAGTATTTT
CASSGGLAGAVGDTQYF
>.|TRBJ1-2|TRBV15|.
TGTGCCACCAGCAGAGATCTAGTGGGGCAGAACTATGGCTACACCTTC
CATSRDLVGQNYGYTF
>TRBD1|TRBJ1-1|TRBV5-1|.
TGCGCCAGCAGCTTGGGTTACCGGGACAGGGGGCTTTCGGCTTTCTTT
CASSLGYRDRGLSAFF
>.|TRBJ1-2|TRBV21-1|once
TGTGCCAGCAGCAAAGTTGGGGGGGAGAGTAGCTATGGCTACACCTTC
CASSKVGGESSYGYTF
>.|TRBJ1-1|TRBV14|.
TGTGCCAGCAGCCTTAGTATGAACACTGAAGCTTTCTTT
CASSLSMNTEAFF
>.|TRBJ1-2|TRBV6-1|.
TGTGCCAGCAGTCCCGCCAGAGGGGGCTACACCTTC
CASSPARGGYTF
>TRBD1|TRBJ2-5|TRBV14|.
TGTGCCAGCAGCCAAACCGGGACAGGAGAGACCCAGTACTTC
CASSQTGTGETQYF
>TRBD1|TRBJ1-5|TRBV30|.
TGTGCCTGGACCGGACAGGGGGGACGGCAGCCCCAGCATTTT
CAWTGQGGRQPQHF
>.|TRBJ2-2|TRBV2|.
TGTGCCAGCAGTGTACGGGGTCAGAACACCGGGGAGCTGTTTTTT
CASSVRGQNTGELFF
>.|TRBJ2-7|TRBV28|.
TGTGCCACCTCGATTTATCAGGGCATCTCCTACGAGCAGTACTTC
CATSIYQGISYEQYF
>.|TRBJ2-3|TRBV27|.
TGTGCCAGCAGTTTACGCGGCAGACTGGCAGATACGCAGTATTTT
CASSLRGRLADTQYF
>TRBD1|TRBJ1-2|TRBV7-2|.
TGTGCCAGCAGCACACGTAGGGGGCGTGTATCTGGCTACACCTTC
CASSTRRGRVSGYTF
>.|TRBJ2-3|TRBV5-1|.
TGCGCCAGCAGCTCCTACCGGGGAGGAGCCCTCCTGAAAGATACGCAGTATTTT
CASSSYRGGALLKDTQYF